These 25 T cell receptor beta chains share one sample of origin, sequenced in a study of blood T cell repertoires in COVID-19. The repertoire was sequenced with immunoSEQ multiplex PCR; TCRdb's copy has only in-frame clones and lacks some. The table shows 200,000 to 250,000 clones, with under 90% occurring only once. The sample was peripheral blood. Every receptor here comes from a man aged 55 to 70 who had recovered from COVID-19.

The chain recombines TRBV6-5 with TRBJ1-2; TRBD1 matches 7 bases. With V trimmed by 2 bases and J by 1 base, 4 bases remained unmatched. The germline V gene has CDR1 MNHEY and CDR2 SVGAGI. The CDR3 is made up of 15 amino acids. CDR3 coding DNA: TGTGCCAGCAGTTACAACAGGGGATTTAACTATGGCTACACCTTC. Its translation: CASSYNRGFNYGYTF.

This chain links TRBV18 with TRBJ2-2, with D unresolved. The CDR3 spans 16 residues. The germline gives CDR1 KGHSH, CDR2 LQKENI. Between the trimmed V and J ends, which lost 2 bases and 0 bases, there was a span of 10 bases. CDR3 DNA sequence: TGTGCCAGCTCACCATTCCTCGTTCCGAACACCGGGGAGCTGTTTTTT. This sequence encodes CASSPFLVPNTGELFF. Full variable domain (rest looked up from reference TRBV18 and TRBJ2-2): NAGVMQNPRHLVRRRGQEARLRCSPMKGHSHVYWYRQLPEEGLKFMVYLQKENIIDESGMPKERFSAEFPKEGPSILRIQQVVRGDSAAYFCASSPFLVPNTGELFFGEGSRLTVL.

The chain couples TRBV9 to TRBJ1-5; 8 positions match TRBD1. Per germline, CDR1 SGDLS and CDR2 YYNGEE. The ends lost 3 bases at V and 5 bases at J; junction bases unmatched: 4. This CDR3 contains 14 residues. The CDR3 coding sequence is TGTGCCAGCAGCGCGGACAGGGCAGATCAGCCCCAGCATTTT. This translates into CASSADRADQPQHF.

The V gene is TRBV30, the J gene TRBJ1-2; D gene ambiguous. Looked up from germline, CDR1 is GTSNPN and CDR2 is SVGIG (reference sequence). V gave up 3 bases and J gave up 8 bases, with 13 bases separating them. CDR3 length: 12 residues. Here the CDR3 reads CAWRTLETGYTF. The CDR3 DNA reads as TGTGCCTGGAGGACCTTGGAGACGGGCTACACCTTC.

On this clone: In the same sample, other DNA sequences code for this CDR3. The genes are TRBV20-1 and TRBJ2-7, with no clear D. Trimming pared 3 bases from V and 1 base from J, leaving 4 bases between. Germline V lookup: CDR1 DFQATT, CDR2 SNEGSKA (reference sequence). The CDR3 runs 11 residues. The CDR3 DNA follows: TGCAGTGCTAGGTCATCCTACGAGCAGTACTTC. It yields the protein CSARSSYEQYF.

This chain joins TRBV29-1 and TRBJ2-5; perhaps TRBD2 as D (7 bases). Germline CDR1 is SQVTM and CDR2 is ANQGSEA. V was shortened by 6 bases and J by 2 bases, with 16 bases between the two germline ends. The CDR3 totals 14 residues. The CDR3 reads CSVRGGGPQETQYF. The CDR3 DNA reads as TGCAGCGTCCGAGGGGGGGGACCACAAGAGACCCAGTACTTC.

This chain connects TRBV7-3 to TRBJ1-1; D is ambiguous. The CDR3 consists of 15 residues. Germline V gives CDR1 SGHTA, CDR2 FQGTGA. V lost 5 bases and J 1 base, leaving 14 bases between the germline ends. In DNA, the CDR3 is TGTGCCAGCAGCCCTCCGGACGGGAAGAACACTGAAGCTTTCTTT. Protein: CASSPPDGKNTEAFF.

The rearrangement links TRBV19 to TRBJ1-5; TRBD1 aligns across 10 bases. Looked up from germline, CDR1 is LNHDA and CDR2 is SQIVND (reference sequence). V trimming: 6 bases; J trimming: 2 bases; junction bases outside the gene matches: 10. There are 17 residues in the CDR3. CDR3 DNA sequence: TGTGCCAGTAGCCGCCGGACAGGGGGTATGGGCAATCAGCCCCAGCATTTT. This codes for CASSRRTGGMGNQPQHF.

The CDR3 sequence: CASSPGGGEETQYF. The DNA of the CDR3 is TGTGCCAGCAGTCCTGGGGGGGGCGAGGAGACCCAGTACTTC. This sequence joins TRBV28 and TRBJ2-5, with a tentative D call TRBD2 (7 bases). CDR1 and CDR2 from the germline V gene are MDHEN and SYDVKM. The CDR3 is made up of 14 amino acids. The V and J ends lost 5 bases and 5 bases respectively, with 15 bases between them.

J is TRBJ2-1 and V is TRBV14, with TRBD2 matching over 13 bases. V was clipped by 5 bases and J by 3 bases; unmatched bases: 7. Germline-derived CDR1 and CDR2 are SGHDN and FVKESK. There are 17 residues in the CDR3. For the CDR3, the DNA is TGTGCCAGCAGCTCCGGACTAGCGGGGGCCAACTACAATGAGCAGTTCTTC. The encoded protein is CASSSGLAGANYNEQFF.

The V gene is TRBV6-6, the J gene TRBJ2-3; 7 bases are a match to TRBD1. CDR1 is MNHNY, CDR2 SVGAGI, per germline (reference sequence). This CDR3 spans 15 amino acids. The V segment lost 6 bases and the J segment 2 bases; nucleotides outside the gene matches: 8. The CDR3 is CASSPGQLDTDTQYF. The CDR3 nucleotides are TGTGCCAGCAGCCCGGGACAGCTCGACACAGATACGCAGTATTTT.

This rearrangement joins TRBV7-9 to TRBJ2-5; TRBD1 agrees at 10 bases. V was clipped by 4 bases and J by 1 base; unmatched bases: 9. The CDR3 contains 17 residues. The germline V gene has CDR1 SEHNR and CDR2 FQNEAQ (reference sequence). The CDR3 region has the DNA TGTGCCAGCAGCTCTACCTCCGGGACAGGGGCCCAAGAGACCCAGTACTTC. This codes for CASSSTSGTGAQETQYF.

The CDR3 loop reads CSASGGDEQYF. The CDR3 DNA follows: TGCAGTGCTAGTGGGGGCGACGAGCAGTACTTC. The chain carries TRBV20-1 and TRBJ2-7, with D possibly being TRBD1 (6 bases). This CDR3 has 11 amino acids. Germline V gene sequence: CDR1 DFQATT, CDR2 SNEGSKA (reference sequence). V gave up 3 bases and J gave up 5 bases, with 8 bases separating them.

The chain couples TRBV9 to TRBJ2-7; 7 bases agree with TRBD2. Trimming took 7 bases from V and 2 from J; bases not matched to a gene: 6. The CDR3 sequence is 13 residues long. Germline V gives CDR1 SGDLS, CDR2 YYNGEE. CDR3 region: CASSGGGPYEQYF. The DNA of the CDR3 is TGTGCCAGCTCCGGCGGGGGACCCTACGAGCAGTACTTC.

The V and J genes are TRBV19 and TRBJ2-5; 11 bases line up with TRBD2. The CDR3 length is 16 residues. Germline V lookup: CDR1 LNHDA, CDR2 SQIVND (reference sequence). The V gene end was trimmed by 3 bases and the J gene end by 1 base; junction bases not matched to a gene: 4. CDR3 residues: CASSMPGLAAQETQYF. For the CDR3, the DNA is TGTGCCAGTAGTATGCCGGGACTAGCGGCCCAAGAGACCCAGTACTTC.

This clone was counted once. The rearrangement joins TRBV6-1 to TRBJ1-4; 8 nucleotides match TRBD1. Germline V gene data show CDR1 as MNHNS and CDR2 as SASEGT. This CDR3 is built from 18 residues. V dropped 1 base and J dropped 5; count of bases not matched to a gene: 12. CDR3 residues: CASSEGRGTGGWNEKLFF. CDR3 nucleotide sequence: TGTGCCAGCAGTGAAGGTCGAGGTACAGGGGGGTGGAATGAAAAACTGTTTTTT.

V usage is TRBV6-5 and J usage is TRBJ1-1, with 8 bases that match TRBD1. This CDR3 has 11 amino acids. The V segment lost 7 bases and the J segment 7 bases; nucleotides outside the gene matches: 2. Germline lookup yields CDR1 MNHEY and CDR2 SVGAGI. Here the CDR3 DNA reads TGTGCCAGCACCACAGGGGGTGAAGCTTTCTTT. It encodes CASTTGGEAFF.

This chain connects TRBV9 to TRBJ2-1; 7 bases align to TRBD2. V trimming: 0 bases; J trimming: 6 bases; junction bases outside the gene matches: 3. Germline CDR1 SGDLS, CDR2 YYNGEE. This CDR3 contains 14 residues. CDR3 DNA sequence: TGTGCCAGCAGCGTAGTTGCTAGCGGCAATGAGCAGTTCTTC. This gives the protein CASSVVASGNEQFF.

This chain uses TRBV6-2 or TRBV6-3 with TRBJ2-3; 8 bases line up with TRBD2. The CDR3 spans 15 residues. V lost 2 bases, J lost 4 bases, and 5 bases stayed unmatched. In germline, CDR1 is MNHEY, CDR2 SVGEGT. Here the CDR3 DNA reads TGTGCCAGCAGTTACGGCGGACTAGCAGCAGATACGCAGTATTTT. Protein sequence: CASSYGGLAADTQYF.

The rearrangement links TRBV3-1 (or the pseudogene TRBV3-2) to TRBJ1-6; maybe TRBD1 (6 bases). Trimming cost V 0 bases and J 9 bases, with 18 bases left between them. This CDR3 contains 17 residues. Germline CDR1 LGHDT, CDR2 YNNKEL (reference sequence). The CDR3 loop reads CASSQDPDRPGISPLHF. DNA of the CDR3: TGTGCCAGCAGCCAAGATCCCGACAGGCCCGGGATTTCACCCCTCCACTTT.

V is TRBV9 and J is TRBJ2-2, with D perhaps TRBD2 (6 bases). V dropped 0 bases and J dropped 3 bases, with 15 bases sitting between them. CDR1 SGDLS and CDR2 YYNGEE come from the germline V gene. The CDR3 spans 17 residues. The CDR3 DNA reads TGTGCCAGCAGCGTAGCTTTCCGGACTACACACACCGGGGAGCTGTTTTTT. This sequence encodes CASSVAFRTTHTGELFF.

The chain employs TRBV9 and TRBJ1-4; 9 positions match TRBD1. This CDR3 contains 14 residues. CDR1 SGDLS and CDR2 YYNGEE come from the germline V gene. Trimming cost V 3 bases and J 11 bases; bases outside gene matches: 8. CDR3 sequence: CASSAGGQGRKLFF. CDR3 nucleotide sequence: TGTGCCAGCAGCGCGGGGGGACAGGGCAGGAAACTGTTTTTT.

This chain links TRBV18 with TRBJ2-2, with 7 bases matching TRBD2. This CDR3 comprises 16 residues. Germline-derived CDR1 and CDR2 are KGHSH and LQKENI. J gave up 0 bases and V 5 bases, and 6 bases lay outside the gene matches. CDR3 in amino acids: CASSTGLPANTGELFF. The DNA of the CDR3 is TGTGCCAGCTCAACGGGACTACCCGCGAACACCGGGGAGCTGTTTTTT.

The gene calls are TRBV15 and TRBJ1-2; D is unclear. This CDR3 comprises 13 residues. The germline CDR1 and CDR2 sequences are LNHNV and YYDKDF (reference sequence). V lost 1 base and J 3 bases, leaving 6 bases between the germline ends. CDR3 sequence reads: CATSRGTDYGYTF. CDR3 in DNA: TGTGCCACCAGCAGAGGGACTGACTATGGCTACACCTTC.

V is TRBV7-9 and J is TRBJ1-5; D gene ambiguous. This CDR3 comprises 12 residues. V lost 2 bases and J lost 9, with 8 bases in between. CDR1 SEHNR and CDR2 FQNEAQ come from the germline V gene (reference sequence). The DNA for the CDR3 is TGTGCCAGCAGCTTACAGAATGGGCCCCAGCATTTT. The encoded protein is CASSLQNGPQHF.